This T cell receptor beta chain was identified during a study of blood T cell repertoires in COVID-19. Overall study: Sites in the United States, Italy and Spain provided acute and convalescent COVID-19 samples. T cells, B-cell-depleted T cells, or PBMCs provided the cDNA or gDNA that served as material.

The CDR3 is made up of 13 amino acids. Trimming stripped 5 bases from V and 5 bases from J, with 12 bases between. Germline values: CDR1 MGHDK, CDR2 SYGVNS. Original processing notes: Estimation of nucleated cell counts was performed using reference gene primer amplification. Profiling relied on immunoSEQ multiplex PCR, and the TCRdb table lists in-frame clones only, not all of them. The V and J calls and the clone size are those of that table, but D and trimming were determined from the DNA. The table includes about 280,000 clones, roughly 88% detected once. The sequencing sample was made of peripheral blood. V and J are TRBV25-1 and TRBJ1-2; tentative D call: TRBD1 (5 bases). The receptor was derived from a man aged 18 to 35 with active or convalescent COVID-19. In nucleotides, the CDR3 is TGTGCCAGCAGTTCGACAGAACGGTATGGCTACACCTTC. It translates to CASSSTERYGYTF.